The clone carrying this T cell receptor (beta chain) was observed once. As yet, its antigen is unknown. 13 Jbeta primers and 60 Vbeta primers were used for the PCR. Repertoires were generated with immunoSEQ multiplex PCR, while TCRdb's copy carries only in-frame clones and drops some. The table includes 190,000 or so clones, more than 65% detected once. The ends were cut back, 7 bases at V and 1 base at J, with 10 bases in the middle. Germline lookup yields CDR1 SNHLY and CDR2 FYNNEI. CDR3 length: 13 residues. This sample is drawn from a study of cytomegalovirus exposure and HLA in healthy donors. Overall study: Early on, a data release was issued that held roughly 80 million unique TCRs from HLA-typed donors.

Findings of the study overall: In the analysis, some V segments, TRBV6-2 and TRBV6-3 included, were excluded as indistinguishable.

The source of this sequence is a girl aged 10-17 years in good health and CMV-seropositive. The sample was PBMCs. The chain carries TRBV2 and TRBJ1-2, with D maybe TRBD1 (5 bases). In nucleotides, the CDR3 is TGTGCCAGCACAGGGTTGGATAACTATGGCTACACCTTC. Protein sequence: CASTGLDNYGYTF.